These 5 T cell receptor beta chains were sequenced from one sample in a study of low-dose radiotherapy and immunotherapy resistance in tumors. The authors ran about 18 PCR cycles to amplify TCRs with a constant-region primer and V-primer adapter. TCRdb fed the reads into MiXCR, producing one record per CDR3 protein. The sample carries approximately 47,000 distinct CDR3 sequences, about 12% recorded once. Documented time point: before trial treatment. Sequencing used PBMCs, obtained before treatment. These receptors came from a female donor with ovarian cancer.

This clonotype was detected many times. J is TRBJ2-1 and V is TRBV3-1; 13 bases map to TRBD2. Per the germline V gene, CDR1 is LGHDT and CDR2 is YNNKEL (reference sequence). V shed 4 bases and J 8 bases; nucleotides not matched to a gene: 5. CDR3 length: 15 amino acids. CDR3 sequence reads: CASSLRLAGGYEQFF. The CDR3 DNA sequence: TGTGCCAGCAGCCTGAGACTAGCGGGGGGTTATGAGCAGTTCTTC.

This clonotype has ten or more counts. This chain links TRBV3-1 with TRBJ1-1; 10 nucleotides match TRBD1. CDR1 is LGHDT, CDR2 YNNKEL, per germline (reference sequence). V was clipped by 4 bases and J by 1 base; unmatched bases: 3. This CDR3 region has 15 residues. CDR3 bases: TGTGCCAGCAGCCCCCGGACAGGGGGGAACACTGAAGCTTTCTTT. This sequence encodes CASSPRTGGNTEAFF.

This clonotype was detected ten times or more. This sequence joins TRBV30 and TRBJ2-7; TRBD1 matches at 8 bases. Germline V lookup: CDR1 GTSNPN, CDR2 SVGIG (reference sequence). Germline trimming cut 1 base from V and 7 bases from J; bases unmatched to any gene: 12. The CDR3 runs to 15 residues. CDR3 nucleotide sequence: TGTGCCTGGAGTGAAATTGAGACAGGGGCCGGGGAGCAGTACTTC. Translation gives CAWSEIETGAGEQYF.

This clonotype has at least ten counts. The V call is TRBV3-1, the J call TRBJ2-7; no clear D. Trimming removed 5 bases from V and 4 bases from J, with 6 bases in between. This CDR3 spans 11 amino acids. Germline-derived CDR1 and CDR2 are LGHDT and YNNKEL (reference sequence). CDR3 sequence (DNA): TGTGCCAGCAGCAACGCGTACGAGCAGTACTTC. This encodes CASSNAYEQYF.

This clonotype has more than one count but fewer than ten. The rearrangement links TRBV10-3 to TRBJ1-2; D not resolved. Germline lookup yields CDR1 ENHRY and CDR2 SYGVKD. The CDR3 contains 13 residues. V dropped 0 bases and J dropped 8 bases, with 10 bases sitting between them. CDR3 amino acids: CAISESTGWGYTF. CDR3 nucleotides: TGTGCCATCAGTGAGTCGACCGGATGGGGCTACACCTTC.